The rows below give T cell receptor beta chains drawn from one sample of a study of T cells after yellow fever vaccination. Each CDR3 protein is one row after TCRdb ran MiXCR on the 5' RACE reads. The sample shows a few hundred thousand distinct CDR3 sequences, roughly 4% of them seen only once. Sequences were derived from PBMCs, sampled 5 days after the yellow fever booster vaccination. These receptors all come from a man younger than 30 who received the YFV17D yellow fever vaccine. Both conserved end residues are part of each CDR3. The order of the fields is clone size, D gene, V gene, J gene, CDR3 protein, CDR3 DNA. The D gene is left open where the match is weak. Some rows have no size entry. The others give once, few or many, or a class for an expanded clone.

many	-	TRBV5-1	TRBJ2-7	CASSVPSYEQYF	TGCGCCTCGAGTGTCCCCTCCTACGAGCAGTACTTC
-	-	TRBV5-1	TRBJ1-3	CASSLFRDSGNTIYF	TGCGCCAGCAGCTTGTTTCGTGACTCTGGAAACACCATATATTTT
many	-	TRBV7-9	TRBJ2-1	CASSPRGYEQFF	TGTGCCAGCAGCCCAAGGGGCTATGAGCAGTTCTTC
many	TRBD1	TRBV12-3/TRBV12-4	TRBJ1-4	CASSPTGGQSGEKLFF	TGTGCCAGCAGTCCGACAGGGGGCCAAAGTGGTGAAAAACTGTTTTTT
many	TRBD1	TRBV6-5	TRBJ1-6	CASSPGTGPLHF	TGTGCCAGCAGTCCCGGGACAGGACCCCTCCACTTT
few	-	TRBV4-1	TRBJ2-1	CASSQGYSSYNEQFF	TGCGCCAGCAGCCAGGGGTACAGCTCCTACAATGAGCAGTTCTTC
-	TRBD1	TRBV4-3	TRBJ1-4	CASSPGTGGFRDEKLFF	TGCGCCAGCAGCCCCGGGACAGGGGGCTTTCGGGATGAAAAACTGTTTTTT
-	-	TRBV5-1	TRBJ1-2	CASGQADYGYTF	TGCGCCAGCGGCCAGGCAGACTATGGCTACACCTTC
many	TRBD2	TRBV7-8	TRBJ2-2	CASSLGGLAPNTGELFF	TGTGCCAGCAGCTTAGGGGGACTAGCGCCGAACACCGGGGAGCTGTTTTTT
-	-	TRBV27	TRBJ2-1	CASSFQGNSYNEQFF	TGTGCCAGCAGTTTCCAAGGGAACTCCTACAATGAGCAGTTCTTC
-	TRBD1	TRBV18	TRBJ2-5	CASSQAGTGEETQYF	TGTGCCAGCTCACAAGCCGGGACAGGGGAGGAGACCCAGTACTTC
-	-	TRBV20-1	TRBJ2-3	CSAHIPGEGTDTQYF	TGCAGTGCCCATATCCCGGGGGAGGGCACAGATACGCAGTATTTT
few	-	TRBV7-3	TRBJ2-2	CASSLMVNTGELFF	TGTGCCAGCAGCTTAATGGTGAACACCGGGGAGCTGTTTTTT
-	-	TRBV20-1	TRBJ2-5	CSALKGWEETQYF	TGCAGTGCTCTTAAAGGGTGGGAAGAGACCCAGTACTTC
few	TRBD1	TRBV20-1	TRBJ1-6	CSARDYAGDRWESPLHF	TGCAGTGCTAGAGATTACGCAGGGGACAGGTGGGAGTCACCCCTCCACTTT
many	-	TRBV5-1	TRBJ2-1	CASSKGTYNEQFF	TGCGCCAGCAGCAAGGGGACCTACAATGAGCAGTTCTTC
few	TRBD2	TRBV6-5	TRBJ2-6	CASSRLAGGKTSGANVLTF	TGTGCCAGCAGTCGCCTAGCGGGGGGGAAAACCTCTGGGGCCAACGTCCTGACTTTC
many	TRBD2	TRBV6-1	TRBJ2-5	CAAWGAGGPTQYF	TGTGCCGCCTGGGGAGCGGGGGGTCCGACCCAGTACTTC
-	-	TRBV2	TRBJ2-7	CASTGYTYEQYF	TGTGCCAGCACCGGGTACACCTACGAGCAGTACTTC
-	-	TRBV5-1	TRBJ1-2	CASSPNGGHNYGYTF	TGCGCCAGCAGCCCCAACGGGGGACACAACTATGGCTACACCTTC
-	TRBD1	TRBV6-5	TRBJ1-1	CASSYSGTAKAFF	TGTGCCAGCAGTTACTCGGGGACAGCTAAAGCTTTCTTT
-	-	TRBV6-6	TRBJ2-3	CASQGTGWDTQYF	TGTGCCAGCCAAGGGACGGGGTGGGATACGCAGTATTTT
-	TRBD2	TRBV7-9	TRBJ2-5	CASSLAREEETQYF	TGTGCCAGCAGCTTAGCTCGGGAGGAAGAGACCCAGTACTTC
few	-	TRBV18	TRBJ2-3	CASSPPGQHTQYF	TGTGCCAGCTCACCACCGGGCCAGCATACGCAGTATTTT
many	-	TRBV10-3	TRBJ1-1	CAISAQGSAEAFF	TGTGCCATCAGCGCACAGGGAAGCGCTGAAGCTTTCTTT
-	-	TRBV18	TRBJ1-1	CASSSQGYNTEAFF	TGTGCCAGCTCAAGCCAGGGGTATAACACTGAAGCTTTCTTT
few	TRBD1	TRBV5-1	TRBJ1-1	CASRQAYRGQNTEAFF	TGCGCCAGCAGGCAAGCTTACAGGGGGCAAAACACTGAAGCTTTCTTT
many	-	TRBV29-1	TRBJ2-2	CSVGENTGELFF	TGCAGCGTTGGGGAGAACACCGGGGAGCTGTTTTTT
few	TRBD1	TRBV5-1	TRBJ2-1	CASSLAAGGLDNEQFF	TGCGCCAGCAGCTTGGCCGCAGGGGGCTTGGACAATGAGCAGTTCTTC
few	-	TRBV4-2	TRBJ1-5	CASSQTGRSGNQPQHF	TGTGCCAGCAGCCAGACAGGTAGATCGGGCAATCAGCCCCAGCATTTT
few	-	TRBV18	TRBJ1-3	CASSPAAGTSGNTIYF	TGTGCCAGCTCACCGGCCGCAGGTACCTCTGGAAACACCATATATTTT
many	-	TRBV19	TRBJ1-1	CASSRDWGPATEAFF	TGTGCCAGTAGTAGGGACTGGGGTCCTGCGACTGAAGCTTTCTTT
few	-	TRBV29-1	TRBJ2-7	CSVTGRNYEQYF	TGCAGCGTTACAGGACGGAACTACGAGCAGTACTTC
few	-	TRBV4-1	TRBJ1-1	CASSQVGRWEAFF	TGCGCCAGCAGCCAAGTCGGGCGGTGGGAAGCTTTCTTT
many	TRBD1	TRBV7-9	TRBJ1-5	CASSLTGGNQPQHF	TGTGCCAGCAGCCTAACAGGGGGTAATCAGCCCCAGCATTTT
-	-	TRBV29-1	TRBJ2-4	CSVGTEPAKNIQYF	TGCAGCGTTGGGACAGAGCCAGCCAAAAACATTCAGTACTTC
many	-	TRBV12-3/TRBV12-4	TRBJ2-3	CASSLGLFHDTDTQYF	TGTGCCAGCAGTTTAGGACTATTTCACGACACAGATACGCAGTATTTT
few	-	TRBV5-1	TRBJ1-2	CASSLSDSVPSGYTF	TGCGCCAGCAGCTTGTCTGACAGCGTCCCAAGTGGCTACACCTTC
few	-	TRBV10-3	TRBJ2-3	CAIRRTDTQYF	TGTGCCATCAGGCGAACAGATACGCAGTATTTT
few	TRBD1	TRBV14	TRBJ1-2	CASSPTTGTGPYGYTF	TGTGCCAGCAGCCCAACGACCGGGACAGGGCCCTATGGCTACACCTTC
few	-	TRBV20-1	TRBJ1-5	CSAGGAGAEVSNQPQHF	TGCAGTGCTGGTGGGGCAGGAGCCGAGGTGAGCAATCAGCCCCAGCATTTT
few	-	TRBV2	TRBJ1-3	CASRVMPSGNTIYF	TGTGCCAGCAGGGTGATGCCTTCTGGAAACACCATATATTTT
few	TRBD1	TRBV7-2	TRBJ2-2	CASSGQGTGELFF	TGTGCCAGCAGCGGACAGGGGACCGGGGAGCTGTTTTTT
few	TRBD1	TRBV27	TRBJ1-1	CASNHDRGLTEAFF	TGTGCCAGCAATCATGACAGGGGGCTTACTGAAGCTTTCTTT
many	-	TRBV2	TRBJ2-2	CASSRENTGELFF	TGTGCCAGCAGTCGGGAGAACACCGGGGAGCTGTTTTTT
few	-	TRBV4-1	TRBJ2-7	CASSPTLEFTYEQYF	TGCGCCAGCAGCCCGACACTGGAATTCACCTACGAGCAGTACTTC
many	-	TRBV5-1	TRBJ2-4	CLRGVTKNIQYF	TGCCTGCGAGGGGTTACCAAAAACATTCAGTACTTC
few	-	TRBV5-1	TRBJ2-1	CASSLEGAGYNEQFF	TGCGCCAGCAGCTTGGAGGGTGCGGGGTACAATGAGCAGTTCTTC
many	-	TRBV2	TRBJ2-6	CASNRDASGANVLTF	TGTGCCAGCAACAGGGACGCATCTGGGGCCAACGTCCTGACTTTC
many	-	TRBV28	TRBJ2-4	CASSPGSLFGGIEYIQYF	TGTGCCAGCAGCCCTGGGTCCCTCTTTGGGGGAATAGAATACATTCAGTACTTC
-	-	TRBV2	TRBJ1-1	CASSGSPAENTEAFF	TGTGCCAGCAGTGGTTCTCCGGCAGAGAACACTGAAGCTTTCTTT
few	-	TRBV7-8	TRBJ2-3	CASSKITDTQYF	TGTGCCAGCAGTAAGATCACAGATACGCAGTATTTT